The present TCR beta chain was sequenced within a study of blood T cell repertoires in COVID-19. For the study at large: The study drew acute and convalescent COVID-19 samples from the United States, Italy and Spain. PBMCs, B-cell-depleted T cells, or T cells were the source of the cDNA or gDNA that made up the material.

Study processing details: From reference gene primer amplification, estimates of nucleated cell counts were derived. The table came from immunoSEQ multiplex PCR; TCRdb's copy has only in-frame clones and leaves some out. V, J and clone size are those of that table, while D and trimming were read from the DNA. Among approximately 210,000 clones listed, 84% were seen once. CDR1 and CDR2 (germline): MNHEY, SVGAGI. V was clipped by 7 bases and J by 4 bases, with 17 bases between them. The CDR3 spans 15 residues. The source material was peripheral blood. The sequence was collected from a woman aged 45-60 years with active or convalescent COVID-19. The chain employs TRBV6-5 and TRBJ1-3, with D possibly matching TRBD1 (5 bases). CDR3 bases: TGTGCCAGCACCATGGAGAGGCAGGGCGGAAACACCATATATTTT. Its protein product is CASTMERQGGNTIYF.